Listed here is a single T cell receptor beta chain. The data are from a study of blood T cell repertoires in COVID-19. About the research overall: Some COVID-19 samples were acute and others convalescent; all came from the United States, Italy and Spain.

Per the study methods: Amplified reference gene primers provided the basis for estimating nucleated cell counts. The repertoire was sequenced with immunoSEQ multiplex PCR; TCRdb's copy has only in-frame clones and lacks some. V, J and clone size were drawn from that table, and D and trimming were deduced from the DNA. The sample includes tens of thousands of clones, 70% to 80% of them seen just once. The J segment lost 1 base and the V segment lost 3 bases, leaving 4 bases of the junction unmatched. Germline-derived CDR1 and CDR2 are SGHTS and YDEGEE. The CDR3 loop spans 16 amino acids. The chain employs TRBV5-8 and TRBJ2-7; 13 bases fit TRBD2. This sequence was found in an older man with active or convalescent COVID-19. Sequenced input: peripheral blood. The CDR3 region has the DNA TGTGCCAGCAGCTCCCCGGGACTAGCGGGATCCTACGAGCAGTACTTC. This codes for CASSSPGLAGSYEQYF.